One sample yielded the 5 T cell receptor beta chains listed below, sequenced in a study of graft-versus-host responses after intestinal transplantation. Clones were sequenced by immunoSEQ multiplex PCR, and TCRdb holds only the in-frame ones, with some missing. The profile shows some 82,000 clones, around 86% of them singletons. No cognate antigen is known for these TCRs. Sequences were derived from unstimulated CD8+ T cells sorted from spleen or lymph node cells, sampled before transplant. All receptors come from a human donor who was the organ donor for an intestinal transplant.

V is TRBV11-2 and J is TRBJ2-5; TRBD1 aligns across 8 bases. Germline V gene sequence: CDR1 SGHAT, CDR2 FQNNGV. The CDR3 consists of 16 residues. With 5 bases clipped from V and 5 bases from J, the junction kept 13 bases outside the gene matches. CDR3 bases: TGTGCCAGCAGCGATGTCGACAGGGGTAAAGACGAGACCCAGTACTTC. Amino acid sequence: CASSDVDRGKDETQYF.

The CDR3 is CASSPGLSYEQYF. The CDR3 DNA sequence: TGTGCCAGTAGTCCGGGCCTCTCCTACGAGCAGTACTTC. The genes are TRBV19 and TRBJ2-7; no definite D call. The CDR3 runs 13 residues. Per the germline V gene, CDR1 is LNHDA and CDR2 is SQIVND (reference sequence). V shed 5 bases and J shed 0 bases, with 8 bases lying between them.

This chain joins TRBV30 and TRBJ2-7; TRBD2 is a possible D gene (5 bases). CDR1 is GTSNPN and CDR2 is SVGIG in the germline V gene (reference sequence). There are 14 residues in the CDR3. V dropped 2 bases and J dropped 5 bases, with 16 bases sitting between them. CDR3 loop: CAWSSWERGHEQYF. In DNA form, the CDR3 reads TGTGCCTGGAGTTCGTGGGAGAGAGGGCACGAGCAGTACTTC.

The chain combines TRBV7-9 with TRBJ1-1; no clear D. Germline V CDR1 and CDR2: SEHNR, FQNEAQ (reference sequence). V was pared by 5 bases and J by 1 base, with 8 bases between. The CDR3 totals 13 residues. The CDR3 nucleotides read TGTGCCAGCAGCCCTACACCGAACACTGAAGCTTTCTTT. It specifies CASSPTPNTEAFF. The full variable domain, rest sourced from reference TRBV7-9 and TRBJ1-1, is DTGVSQNPRHKITKRGQNVTFRCDPISEHNRLYWYRQTLGQGPEFLTYFQNEAQLEKSRLLSDRFSAERPKGSFSTLEIQRTEQGDSAMYLCASSPTPNTEAFFGQGTRLTVV.

The V and J genes are TRBV10-1 and TRBJ1-1, with a tentative D call TRBD1 (6 bases). The ends were cut back, 2 bases at V and 6 bases at J, with 13 bases in the middle. This CDR3 comprises 14 residues. Germline-derived CDR1 and CDR2 are WNHNN and SYGVQD (reference sequence). CDR3 DNA: TGCGCCAGCAGTGAGAGGTCCAGGGGCGCTGAAGCTTTCTTT. Translating it yields CASSERSRGAEAFF.